Following are 5 T cell receptor beta chains from one sample sequenced in a study of shared clonotypes between healthy human individuals (dated by TCRdb to between 2020 and 2021). The library came from the immunoSEQ multiplex PCR assay. TCRdb's version of the immuneACCESS table is confined to in-frame rearrangements and falls short of the full clone set. An unresolved V gene accounts for under half of the shortfall where checked; the remainder is of unknown origin. The sample profile shows approximately 1.5 million clones; around 98.5% of them were found once. The ten largest clones take up 0.36% of the sample. Sequenced input: naive CD4+ T cells sorted from blood. This specimen's cell subset or site label, interpreted: CD45RA+ positively selected. The receptors were gathered from a man aged 30-40 years in good health.

The chain combines TRBV5-6 with TRBJ2-1, with D unresolved. Trimming removed 1 base at V and 7 bases at J, with 9 bases between. The V gene's germline CDR1 is SGHDT and CDR2 YYEEEE. This CDR3 contains 13 residues. CDR3 DNA: TGTGCCAGCAGCTTGTTGGGTCGGAATGAGCAGTTCTTC. This codes for CASSLLGRNEQFF.

The rearrangement uses TRBV11-3 and TRBJ2-1; 9 bases map to TRBD2. CDR1 is SGHNT, CDR2 YENEEA, per germline. CDR3 length equals 15 residues. The trim removed 5 bases at V and 2 bases at J, leaving 4 bases unmatched. The CDR3 is CASSLSGSTYNEQFF. CDR3 DNA: TGTGCCAGCAGCCTTAGCGGGAGTACCTACAATGAGCAGTTCTTC.

The J gene is TRBJ2-7, the V gene TRBV7-9; D perhaps matches TRBD1 (6 bases). Per germline, CDR1 SEHNR and CDR2 FQNEAQ (reference sequence). The CDR3 contains 16 residues. V dropped 5 bases and J dropped 9 bases, with 26 bases sitting between them. The CDR3 DNA reads as TGTGCCAGCAGCCCCGGATTGGGGACACCCCTCTTGGGGCAGTACTTC. Protein: CASSPGLGTPLLGQYF. Drawing the rest from reference TRBV7-9 and TRBJ2-7, the complete variable domain is DTGVSQNPRHKITKRGQNVTFRCDPISEHNRLYWYRQTLGQGPEFLTYFQNEAQLEKSRLLSDRFSAERPKGSFSTLEIQRTEQGDSAMYLCASSPGLGTPLLGQYFGPGTRLTVT.

V is TRBV2 and J is TRBJ2-5; possible D gene TRBD2, 6 bases. The CDR3 extends over 13 amino acids. With 3 bases removed from V and 5 bases from J, the gap between germline ends came to 10 bases. CDR1 and CDR2 from the germline V gene are SNHLY and FYNNEI. CDR3 in amino acids: CASSDSGGETQYF. The DNA for the CDR3 is TGTGCCAGCAGTGATAGCGGCGGGGAGACCCAGTACTTC. Variable domain in full (rest from reference TRBV2 and TRBJ2-5): EPEVTQTPSHQVTQMGQEVILRCVPISNHLYFYWYRQILGQKVEFLVSFYNNEISEKSEIFDDQFSVERPDGSNFTLKIRSTKLEDSAMYFCASSDSGGETQYFGPGTRLLVL.

The rearrangement joins TRBV7-2 to TRBJ2-7, with D perhaps matching TRBD1 (5 bases). Trimming cost V 2 bases and J 7 bases, with 9 bases left between them. The CDR3 is 12 amino acids. The germline gives CDR1 SGHTA, CDR2 FQGNSA. The CDR3 loop reads CASSLQGWEQYF. The CDR3 bases are TGTGCCAGCAGCTTACAGGGATGGGAGCAGTACTTC.